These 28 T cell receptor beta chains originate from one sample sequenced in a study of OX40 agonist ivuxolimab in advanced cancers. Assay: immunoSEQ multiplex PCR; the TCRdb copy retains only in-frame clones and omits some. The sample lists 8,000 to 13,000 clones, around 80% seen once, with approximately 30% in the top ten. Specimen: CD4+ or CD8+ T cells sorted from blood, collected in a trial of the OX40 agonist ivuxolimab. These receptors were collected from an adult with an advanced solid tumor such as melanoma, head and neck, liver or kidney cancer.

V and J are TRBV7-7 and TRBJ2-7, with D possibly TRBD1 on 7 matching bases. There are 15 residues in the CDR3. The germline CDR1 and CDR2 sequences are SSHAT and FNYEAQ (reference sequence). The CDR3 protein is CASGPPRGSSYEQYF. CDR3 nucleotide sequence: TGTGCTAGCGGACCCCCCAGGGGGAGCTCCTACGAGCAGTACTTC.

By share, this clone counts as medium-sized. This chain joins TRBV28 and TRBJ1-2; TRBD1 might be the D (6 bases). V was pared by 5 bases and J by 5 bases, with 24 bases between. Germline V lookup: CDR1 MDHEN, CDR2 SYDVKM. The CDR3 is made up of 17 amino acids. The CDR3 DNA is TGTGCCAGCAGTCTTGACAGGCTCACCGGCACTCAATATGGCTACACCTTC. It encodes CASSLDRLTGTQYGYTF.

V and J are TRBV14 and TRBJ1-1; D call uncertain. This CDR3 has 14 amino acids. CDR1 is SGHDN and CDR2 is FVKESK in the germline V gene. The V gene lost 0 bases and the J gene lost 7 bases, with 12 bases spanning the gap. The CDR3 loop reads CASSQDRFPVEAFF. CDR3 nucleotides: TGTGCCAGCAGCCAAGATCGGTTCCCGGTTGAAGCTTTCTTT.

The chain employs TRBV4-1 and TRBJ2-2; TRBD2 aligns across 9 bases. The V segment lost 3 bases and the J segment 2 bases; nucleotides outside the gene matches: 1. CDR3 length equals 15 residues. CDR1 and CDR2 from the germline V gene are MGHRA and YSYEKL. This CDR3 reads CASSHLAGNTGELFF. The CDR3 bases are TGCGCCAGCAGCCACCTAGCGGGAAACACCGGGGAGCTGTTTTTT.

The CDR3 DNA is TGTGCCAGCAGTTTGGGACGCTCCTGGAATGAGCAGTTCTTC. Translating it yields CASSLGRSWNEQFF. The chain employs TRBV28 and TRBJ2-1; the D call may be TRBD1 or TRBD2 (5 bases each). V was pared by 3 bases and J by 7 bases, with 13 bases between. The germline V gene encodes CDR1 MDHEN and CDR2 SYDVKM. This CDR3 contains 14 residues.

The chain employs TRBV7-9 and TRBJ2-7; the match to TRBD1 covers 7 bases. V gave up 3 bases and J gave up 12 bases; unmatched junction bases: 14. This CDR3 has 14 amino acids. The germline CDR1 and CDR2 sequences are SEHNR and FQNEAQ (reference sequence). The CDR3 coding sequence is TGTGCCAGCAGCTTCCTTCCGGGACAGCCCTACGCGTACTTC. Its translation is CASSFLPGQPYAYF.

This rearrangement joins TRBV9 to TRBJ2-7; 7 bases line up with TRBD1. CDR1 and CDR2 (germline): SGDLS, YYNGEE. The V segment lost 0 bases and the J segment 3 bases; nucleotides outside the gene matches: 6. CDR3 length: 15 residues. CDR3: CASSVAAGGFYEQYF. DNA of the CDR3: TGTGCCAGCAGCGTAGCGGCAGGGGGTTTCTACGAGCAGTACTTC.

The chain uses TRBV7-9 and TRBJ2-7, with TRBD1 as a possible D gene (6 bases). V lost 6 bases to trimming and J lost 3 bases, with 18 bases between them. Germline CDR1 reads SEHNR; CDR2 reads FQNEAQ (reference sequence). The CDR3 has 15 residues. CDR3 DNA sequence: TGTGCCAGCAGTCACACAGGGAAACAGATCTACGAGCAGTACTTC. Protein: CASSHTGKQIYEQYF.

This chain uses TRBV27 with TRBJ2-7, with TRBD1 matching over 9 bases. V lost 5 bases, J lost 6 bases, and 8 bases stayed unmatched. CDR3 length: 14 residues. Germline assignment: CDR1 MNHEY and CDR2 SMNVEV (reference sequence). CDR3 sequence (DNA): TGTGCCAGCAGTGTGGGACAGGGTTCGGGCGAGCAGTACTTC. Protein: CASSVGQGSGEQYF.

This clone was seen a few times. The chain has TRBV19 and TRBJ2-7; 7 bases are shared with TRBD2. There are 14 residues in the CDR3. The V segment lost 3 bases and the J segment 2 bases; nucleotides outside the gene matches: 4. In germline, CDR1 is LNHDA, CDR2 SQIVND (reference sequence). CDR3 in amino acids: CASSMVAGAYEQYF. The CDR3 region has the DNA TGTGCCAGTAGTATGGTGGCGGGAGCCTACGAGCAGTACTTC.

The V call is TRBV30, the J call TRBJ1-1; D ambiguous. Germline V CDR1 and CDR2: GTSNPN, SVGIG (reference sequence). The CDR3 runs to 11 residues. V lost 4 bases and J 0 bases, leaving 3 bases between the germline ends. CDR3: CAWILNTEAFF. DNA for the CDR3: TGTGCCTGGATTCTGAACACTGAAGCTTTCTTT.

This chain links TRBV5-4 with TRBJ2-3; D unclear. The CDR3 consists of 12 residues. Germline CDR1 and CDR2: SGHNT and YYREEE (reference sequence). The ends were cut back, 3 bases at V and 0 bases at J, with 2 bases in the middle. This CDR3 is CASSSSTDTQYF. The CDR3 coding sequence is TGTGCCAGCAGCTCGAGCACAGATACGCAGTATTTT. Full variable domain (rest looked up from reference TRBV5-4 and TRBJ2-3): ETGVTQSPTHLIKTRGQQVTLRCSSQSGHNTVSWYQQALGQGPQFIFQYYREEENGRGNFPPRFSGLQFPNYSSELNVNALELDDSALYLCASSSSTDTQYFGPGTRLTVL.

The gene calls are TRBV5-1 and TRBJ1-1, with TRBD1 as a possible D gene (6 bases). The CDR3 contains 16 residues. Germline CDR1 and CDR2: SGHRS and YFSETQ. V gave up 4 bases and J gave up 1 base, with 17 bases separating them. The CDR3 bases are TGCGCCAGCAGCCCCGAGGGGGACATATCGAACACTGAAGCTTTCTTT. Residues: CASSPEGDISNTEAFF.

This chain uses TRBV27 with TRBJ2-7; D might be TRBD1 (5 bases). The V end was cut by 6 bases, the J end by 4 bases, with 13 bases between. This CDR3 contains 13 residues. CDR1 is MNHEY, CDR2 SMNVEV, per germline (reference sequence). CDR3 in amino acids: CASRMGQGYEQYF. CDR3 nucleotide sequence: TGTGCCAGCAGGATGGGGCAGGGTTACGAGCAGTACTTC.

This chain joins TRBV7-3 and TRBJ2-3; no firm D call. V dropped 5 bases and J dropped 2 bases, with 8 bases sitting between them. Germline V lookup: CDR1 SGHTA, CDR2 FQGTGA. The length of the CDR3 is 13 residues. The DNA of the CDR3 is TGTGCCAGCAGCGTGGGTTTCACAGATACGCAGTATTTT. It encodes CASSVGFTDTQYF.

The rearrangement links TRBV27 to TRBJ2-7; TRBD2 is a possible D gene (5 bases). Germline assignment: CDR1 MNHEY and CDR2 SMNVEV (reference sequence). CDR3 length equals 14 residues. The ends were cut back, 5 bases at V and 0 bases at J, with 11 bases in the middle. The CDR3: CASSPDFNSYEQYF. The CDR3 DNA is TGTGCCAGCAGTCCGGACTTTAACTCCTACGAGCAGTACTTC.

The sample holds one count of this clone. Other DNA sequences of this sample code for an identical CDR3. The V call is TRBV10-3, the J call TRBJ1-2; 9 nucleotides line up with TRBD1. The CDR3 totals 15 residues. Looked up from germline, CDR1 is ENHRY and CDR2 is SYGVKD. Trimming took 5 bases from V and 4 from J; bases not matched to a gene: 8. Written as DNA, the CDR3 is TGTGCCATCAGTCCGGGACAGGGAACCGGCTATGGCTACACCTTC. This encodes CAISPGQGTGYGYTF.

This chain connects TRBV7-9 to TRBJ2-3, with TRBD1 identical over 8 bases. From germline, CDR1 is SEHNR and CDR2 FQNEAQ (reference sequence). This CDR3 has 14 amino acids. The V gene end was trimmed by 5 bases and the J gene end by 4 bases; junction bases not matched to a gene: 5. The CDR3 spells CASSRTGSADTQYF. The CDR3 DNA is TGTGCCAGCAGCCGGACAGGGAGCGCAGATACGCAGTATTTT.

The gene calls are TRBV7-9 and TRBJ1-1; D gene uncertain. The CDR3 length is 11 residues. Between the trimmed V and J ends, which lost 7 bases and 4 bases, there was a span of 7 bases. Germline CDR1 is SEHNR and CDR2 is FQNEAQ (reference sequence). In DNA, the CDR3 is TGTGCCAGCAAGGCTAGCACTGAAGCTTTCTTT. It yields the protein CASKASTEAFF.

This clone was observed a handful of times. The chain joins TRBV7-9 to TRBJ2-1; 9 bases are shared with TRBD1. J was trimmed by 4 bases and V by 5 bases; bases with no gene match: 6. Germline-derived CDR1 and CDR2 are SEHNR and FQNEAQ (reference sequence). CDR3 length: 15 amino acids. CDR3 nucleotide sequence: TGTGCCAGCAGCCCGAGACAGGGGGATTACAATGAGCAGTTCTTC. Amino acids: CASSPRQGDYNEQFF.

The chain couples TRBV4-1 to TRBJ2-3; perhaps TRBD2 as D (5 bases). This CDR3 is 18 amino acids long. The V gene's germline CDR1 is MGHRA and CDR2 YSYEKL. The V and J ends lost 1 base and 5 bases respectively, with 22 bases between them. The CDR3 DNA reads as TGCGCCAGCAGCCAAGCTTTTAGCGCCAGCCCCGGGGTAGATACGCAGTATTTT. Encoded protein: CASSQAFSASPGVDTQYF.

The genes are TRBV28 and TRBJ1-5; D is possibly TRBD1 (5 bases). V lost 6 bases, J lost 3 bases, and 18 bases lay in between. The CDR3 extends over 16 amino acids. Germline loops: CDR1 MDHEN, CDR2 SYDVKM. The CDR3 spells CASRPWRGTHNQPQHF. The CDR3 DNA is TGTGCCAGCAGGCCCTGGCGGGGCACACACAATCAGCCCCAGCATTTT.

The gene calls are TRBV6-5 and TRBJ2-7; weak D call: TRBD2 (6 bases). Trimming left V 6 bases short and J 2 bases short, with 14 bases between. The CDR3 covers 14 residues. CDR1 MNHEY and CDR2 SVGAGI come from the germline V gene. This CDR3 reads CASSPAGQTYEQYF. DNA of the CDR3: TGTGCCAGCAGCCCGGCGGGGCAAACCTACGAGCAGTACTTC.

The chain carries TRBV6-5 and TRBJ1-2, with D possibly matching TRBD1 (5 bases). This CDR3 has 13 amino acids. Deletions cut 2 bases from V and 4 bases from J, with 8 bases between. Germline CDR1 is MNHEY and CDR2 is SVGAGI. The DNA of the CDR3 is TGTGCCAGCAGTTACGGGGCCAGCTATGGCTACACCTTC. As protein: CASSYGASYGYTF.

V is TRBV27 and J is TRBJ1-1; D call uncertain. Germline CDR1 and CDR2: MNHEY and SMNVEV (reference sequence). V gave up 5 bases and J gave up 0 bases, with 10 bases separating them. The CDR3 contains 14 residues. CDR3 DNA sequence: TGTGCCAGCAGTCCGCGATATATGAACACTGAAGCTTTCTTT. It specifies CASSPRYMNTEAFF.

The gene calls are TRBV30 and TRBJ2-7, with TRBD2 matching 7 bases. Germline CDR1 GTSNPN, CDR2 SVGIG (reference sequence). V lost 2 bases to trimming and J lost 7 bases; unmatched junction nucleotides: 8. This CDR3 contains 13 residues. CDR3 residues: CAWSSGAGTEQYF. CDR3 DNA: TGTGCCTGGAGTAGCGGGGCGGGTACGGAGCAGTACTTC.

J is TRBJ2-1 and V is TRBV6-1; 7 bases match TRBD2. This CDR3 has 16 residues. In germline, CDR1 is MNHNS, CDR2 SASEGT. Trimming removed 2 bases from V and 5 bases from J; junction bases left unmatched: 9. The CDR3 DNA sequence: TGTGCCAGCAGTGAATGGTTCGGCGGGAGCCACAATGAGCAGTTCTTC. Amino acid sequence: CASSEWFGGSHNEQFF.

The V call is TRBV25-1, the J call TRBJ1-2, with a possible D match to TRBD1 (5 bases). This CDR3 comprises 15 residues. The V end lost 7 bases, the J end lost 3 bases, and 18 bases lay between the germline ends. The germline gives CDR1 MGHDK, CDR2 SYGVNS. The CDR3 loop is CASTSRDGEDYGYTF. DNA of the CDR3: TGTGCCAGCACGTCTCGGGACGGGGAAGACTATGGCTACACCTTC.